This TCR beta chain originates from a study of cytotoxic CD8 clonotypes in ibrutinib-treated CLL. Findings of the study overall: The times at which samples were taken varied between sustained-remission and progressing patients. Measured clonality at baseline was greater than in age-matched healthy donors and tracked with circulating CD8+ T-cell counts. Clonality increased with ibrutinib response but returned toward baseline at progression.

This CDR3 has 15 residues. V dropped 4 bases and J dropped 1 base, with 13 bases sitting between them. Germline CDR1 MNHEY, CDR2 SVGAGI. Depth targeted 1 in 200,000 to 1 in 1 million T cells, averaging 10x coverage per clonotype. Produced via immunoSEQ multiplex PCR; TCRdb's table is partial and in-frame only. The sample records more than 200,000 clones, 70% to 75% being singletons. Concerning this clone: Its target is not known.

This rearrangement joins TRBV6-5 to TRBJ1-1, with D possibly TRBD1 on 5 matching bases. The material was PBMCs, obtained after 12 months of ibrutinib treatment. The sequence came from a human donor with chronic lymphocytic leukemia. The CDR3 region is CASSLGPYRNTEAFF. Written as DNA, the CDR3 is TGTGCCAGCAGTTTGGGGCCGTATAGGAACACTGAAGCTTTCTTT.